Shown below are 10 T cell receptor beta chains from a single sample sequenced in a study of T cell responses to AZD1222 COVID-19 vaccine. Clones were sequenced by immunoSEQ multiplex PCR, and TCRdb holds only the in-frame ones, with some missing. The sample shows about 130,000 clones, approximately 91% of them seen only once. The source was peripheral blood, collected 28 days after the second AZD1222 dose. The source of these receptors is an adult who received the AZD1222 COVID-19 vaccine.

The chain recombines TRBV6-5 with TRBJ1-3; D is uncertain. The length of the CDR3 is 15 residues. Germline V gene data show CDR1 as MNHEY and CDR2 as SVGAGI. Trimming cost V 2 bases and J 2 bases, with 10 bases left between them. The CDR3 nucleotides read TGTGCCAGCAGTTACGGGGATAGGCCTGGAAACACCATATATTTT. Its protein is CASSYGDRPGNTIYF.

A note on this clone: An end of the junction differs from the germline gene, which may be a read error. The CDR3: CASSLADRLSANYGYTF. As DNA, the CDR3 is TGTGCCAGCAGTTTAGCGGACAGACTTTCAGCTAACTATGGCTACACCTTC. V gene TRBV7-8 combines with J gene TRBJ1-2; possibly TRBD1 for D (6 bases). The CDR3 has 17 residues. Looked up from germline, CDR1 is SGHVS and CDR2 is FQNEAQ.

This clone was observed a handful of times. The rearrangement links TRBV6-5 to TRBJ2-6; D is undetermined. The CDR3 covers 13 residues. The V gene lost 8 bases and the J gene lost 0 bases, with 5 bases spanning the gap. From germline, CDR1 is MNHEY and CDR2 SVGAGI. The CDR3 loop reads CASGDSGANVLTF. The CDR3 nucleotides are TGTGCCAGCGGCGACTCTGGGGCCAACGTCCTGACTTTC.

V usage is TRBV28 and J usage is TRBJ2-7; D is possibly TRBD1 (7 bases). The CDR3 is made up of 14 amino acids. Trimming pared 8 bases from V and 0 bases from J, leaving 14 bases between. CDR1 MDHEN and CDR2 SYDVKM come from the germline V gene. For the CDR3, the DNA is TGTGCCAGCCGCGGGACAGCCCGCTCCTACGAGCAGTACTTC. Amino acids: CASRGTARSYEQYF.

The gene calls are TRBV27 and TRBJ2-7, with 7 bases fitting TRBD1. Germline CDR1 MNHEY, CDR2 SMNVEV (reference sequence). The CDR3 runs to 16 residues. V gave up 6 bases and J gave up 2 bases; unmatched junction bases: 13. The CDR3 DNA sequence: TGTGCCAGCAGCCTGACCCCTTGGGACAGTACCTACGAGCAGTACTTC. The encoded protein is CASSLTPWDSTYEQYF.

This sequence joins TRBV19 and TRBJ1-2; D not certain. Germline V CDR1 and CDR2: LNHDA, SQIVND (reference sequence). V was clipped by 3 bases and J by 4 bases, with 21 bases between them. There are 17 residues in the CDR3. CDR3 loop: CASSIALGQTRGYGYTF. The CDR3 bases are TGTGCCAGTAGTATCGCCCTCGGGCAGACCAGAGGCTATGGCTACACCTTC.

Here the CDR3 DNA reads TGTGCCAGCAGTTACCGGGACAGTGTCTACGAGCAGTACTTC. Amino acid sequence: CASSYRDSVYEQYF. The gene calls are TRBV27 and TRBJ2-7; 7 bases agree with TRBD1. CDR1 and CDR2 (germline): MNHEY, SMNVEV (reference sequence). The CDR3 runs 14 residues. Unmatched junction bases numbered 6, after V lost 4 bases and J lost 3 bases.

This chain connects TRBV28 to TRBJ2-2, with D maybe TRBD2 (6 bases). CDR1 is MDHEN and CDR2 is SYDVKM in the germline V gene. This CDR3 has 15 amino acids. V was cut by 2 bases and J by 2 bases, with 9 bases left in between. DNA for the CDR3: TGTGCCAGCAGTTTAAGCGGGCTCAACACCGGGGAGCTGTTTTTT. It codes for CASSLSGLNTGELFF. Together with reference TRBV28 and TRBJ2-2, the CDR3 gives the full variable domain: DVKVTQSSRYLVKRTGEKVFLECVQDMDHENMFWYRQDPGLGLRLIYFSYDVKMKEKGDIPEGYSVSREKKERFSLILESASTNQTSMYLCASSLSGLNTGELFFGEGSRLTVL.

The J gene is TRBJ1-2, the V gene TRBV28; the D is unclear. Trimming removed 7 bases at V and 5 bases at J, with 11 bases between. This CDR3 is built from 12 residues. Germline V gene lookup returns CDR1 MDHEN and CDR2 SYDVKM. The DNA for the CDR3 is TGTGCCAGCACCCCAATGGGGTATGGCTACACCTTC. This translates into CASTPMGYGYTF.

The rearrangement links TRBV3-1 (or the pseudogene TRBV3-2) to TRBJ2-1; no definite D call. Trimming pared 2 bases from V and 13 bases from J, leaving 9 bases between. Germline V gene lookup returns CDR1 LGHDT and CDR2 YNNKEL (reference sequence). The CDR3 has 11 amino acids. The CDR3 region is CASSQSQNQFF. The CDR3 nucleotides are TGTGCCAGCAGCCAAAGTCAGAACCAGTTCTTC.